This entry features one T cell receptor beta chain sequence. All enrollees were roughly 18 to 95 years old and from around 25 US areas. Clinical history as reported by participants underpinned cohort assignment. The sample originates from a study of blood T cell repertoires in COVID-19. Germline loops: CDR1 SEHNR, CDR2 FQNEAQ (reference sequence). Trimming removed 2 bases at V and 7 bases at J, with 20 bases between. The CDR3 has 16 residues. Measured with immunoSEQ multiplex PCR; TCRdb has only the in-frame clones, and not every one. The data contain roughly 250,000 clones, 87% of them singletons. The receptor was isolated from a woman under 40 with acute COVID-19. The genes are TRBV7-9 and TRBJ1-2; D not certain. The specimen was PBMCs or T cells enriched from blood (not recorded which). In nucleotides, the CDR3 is TGTGCCAGCAGCTTACCTCCATATAGTTCGACTGGTGGCTACACCTTC. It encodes CASSLPPYSSTGGYTF.